Shown below are 6 T cell receptor beta chains from a single sample sequenced in a study of cytomegalovirus exposure and HLA in healthy donors (dated 2017 in TCRdb). Receptor amplification or capture employed the immunoSEQ multiplex PCR assay. A mixture of 60 forward primers for TCR Vbeta segments and 13 reverse primers for TCR Jbeta segments was used in the multiplex PCR. In TCRdb, the immuneACCESS table is reduced to in-frame sequences with V and J assigned. These tables do not hold every clone; where another copy was compared, an unresolved V gene accounts for under half, and the others remain unexplained. Recorded for this sample are 80,000 or so clones; more than 60% of them occurred a single time. The biggest ten clones account for around 3.2% of the sample. Sequenced material: PBMCs. These receptors were obtained from a man in his fifties or sixties in good health and CMV-seropositive.

This rearrangement joins TRBV7-9 to TRBJ2-3; D unresolved. The CDR3 contains 14 residues. Germline assignment: CDR1 SEHNR and CDR2 FQNEAQ (reference sequence). The V gene lost 4 bases and the J gene lost 0 bases, with 8 bases spanning the gap. CDR3 nucleotide sequence: TGTGCCAGCAGCTCCTCCCCCAGCACAGATACGCAGTATTTT. Encoded protein: CASSSSPSTDTQYF.

V is TRBV30 and J is TRBJ1-4, with TRBD1 as a possible D gene (6 bases). Deletions cut 0 bases from V and 8 bases from J, with 16 bases between. CDR1 and CDR2 from the germline V gene are GTSNPN and SVGIG (reference sequence). CDR3 length: 15 amino acids. The CDR3 is CAWSVFQGRGEKLFF. CDR3 nucleotides: TGTGCCTGGAGTGTATTCCAGGGGAGAGGGGAAAAACTGTTTTTT.

This clone has a handful of counts. A read error may account for a junction end that differs from germline. The rearrangement joins TRBV4-2 to TRBJ2-4; 11 bases are a match to TRBD2. Germline CDR1 is LGHNA and CDR2 is YNFKEQ. CDR3 length: 16 residues. CDR3 residues: CASSQALAGGRNSQYF. The CDR3 DNA reads as TGTGCCAGCAGCCAAGCCCTAGCGGGAGGCAGGAACAGTCAGTACTTC.

This chain joins TRBV4-3 and TRBJ2-7; D is unclear. CDR3 length: 15 amino acids. Per germline, CDR1 LGHNA and CDR2 YSLEER. Deletions cut 1 base from V and 1 base from J, with 11 bases between. CDR3 in DNA: TGCGCCAGCAGCCAAGCGGATAAACAGTCCTACGAGCAGTACTTC. Its protein product is CASSQADKQSYEQYF.

This rearrangement joins TRBV10-3 to TRBJ2-6, with TRBD2 identical over 13 bases. The CDR3 is made up of 21 amino acids. The V segment lost 2 bases and the J segment 3 bases; nucleotides outside the gene matches: 13. Germline CDR1 is ENHRY and CDR2 is SYGVKD. In DNA, the CDR3 is TGTGCCATCAGTGAGGACCCACAACTAGCGGGAGGGCCCTATGGGGCCAACGTCCTGACTTTC. Translated, it gives CAISEDPQLAGGPYGANVLTF.

The chain is built from TRBV5-1 and TRBJ2-1, with D uncertain. The CDR3 runs 15 residues. Germline V gene lookup returns CDR1 SGHRS and CDR2 YFSETQ. The germline V and J ends were trimmed by 4 bases and 12 bases, with 23 bases remaining between them. CDR3 loop: CASSPQVSPNDAQFF. Here the CDR3 DNA reads TGCGCCAGCAGCCCTCAGGTCTCCCCAAATGACGCGCAGTTCTTC.